This T cell receptor beta chain is drawn from a study of shared clonotypes between healthy human individuals. For this clone: Its antigen is unknown.

Produced via immunoSEQ multiplex PCR; TCRdb's table is partial and in-frame only. The table includes around 700,000 clones, around 72% detected once. Study-wide points: There were few donors, and this limited the genetic and exposure-history diversity represented.

The CDR3 sequence is 13 residues long. V lost 3 bases, J lost 3 bases, and 9 bases lay in between. Germline V gives CDR1 ENHRY, CDR2 SYGVKD. The origin of this receptor is a woman under 40 in good health. The chain is built from TRBV10-3 and TRBJ2-7; no definite D call. Material for sequencing was memory CD4+ T cells sorted from blood. Subset: CD45RA-negative fraction. The CDR3 DNA reads as TGTGCCATCAGTGATTGGGTGGTCTACGAGCAGTACTTC. Its translation: CAISDWVVYEQYF.